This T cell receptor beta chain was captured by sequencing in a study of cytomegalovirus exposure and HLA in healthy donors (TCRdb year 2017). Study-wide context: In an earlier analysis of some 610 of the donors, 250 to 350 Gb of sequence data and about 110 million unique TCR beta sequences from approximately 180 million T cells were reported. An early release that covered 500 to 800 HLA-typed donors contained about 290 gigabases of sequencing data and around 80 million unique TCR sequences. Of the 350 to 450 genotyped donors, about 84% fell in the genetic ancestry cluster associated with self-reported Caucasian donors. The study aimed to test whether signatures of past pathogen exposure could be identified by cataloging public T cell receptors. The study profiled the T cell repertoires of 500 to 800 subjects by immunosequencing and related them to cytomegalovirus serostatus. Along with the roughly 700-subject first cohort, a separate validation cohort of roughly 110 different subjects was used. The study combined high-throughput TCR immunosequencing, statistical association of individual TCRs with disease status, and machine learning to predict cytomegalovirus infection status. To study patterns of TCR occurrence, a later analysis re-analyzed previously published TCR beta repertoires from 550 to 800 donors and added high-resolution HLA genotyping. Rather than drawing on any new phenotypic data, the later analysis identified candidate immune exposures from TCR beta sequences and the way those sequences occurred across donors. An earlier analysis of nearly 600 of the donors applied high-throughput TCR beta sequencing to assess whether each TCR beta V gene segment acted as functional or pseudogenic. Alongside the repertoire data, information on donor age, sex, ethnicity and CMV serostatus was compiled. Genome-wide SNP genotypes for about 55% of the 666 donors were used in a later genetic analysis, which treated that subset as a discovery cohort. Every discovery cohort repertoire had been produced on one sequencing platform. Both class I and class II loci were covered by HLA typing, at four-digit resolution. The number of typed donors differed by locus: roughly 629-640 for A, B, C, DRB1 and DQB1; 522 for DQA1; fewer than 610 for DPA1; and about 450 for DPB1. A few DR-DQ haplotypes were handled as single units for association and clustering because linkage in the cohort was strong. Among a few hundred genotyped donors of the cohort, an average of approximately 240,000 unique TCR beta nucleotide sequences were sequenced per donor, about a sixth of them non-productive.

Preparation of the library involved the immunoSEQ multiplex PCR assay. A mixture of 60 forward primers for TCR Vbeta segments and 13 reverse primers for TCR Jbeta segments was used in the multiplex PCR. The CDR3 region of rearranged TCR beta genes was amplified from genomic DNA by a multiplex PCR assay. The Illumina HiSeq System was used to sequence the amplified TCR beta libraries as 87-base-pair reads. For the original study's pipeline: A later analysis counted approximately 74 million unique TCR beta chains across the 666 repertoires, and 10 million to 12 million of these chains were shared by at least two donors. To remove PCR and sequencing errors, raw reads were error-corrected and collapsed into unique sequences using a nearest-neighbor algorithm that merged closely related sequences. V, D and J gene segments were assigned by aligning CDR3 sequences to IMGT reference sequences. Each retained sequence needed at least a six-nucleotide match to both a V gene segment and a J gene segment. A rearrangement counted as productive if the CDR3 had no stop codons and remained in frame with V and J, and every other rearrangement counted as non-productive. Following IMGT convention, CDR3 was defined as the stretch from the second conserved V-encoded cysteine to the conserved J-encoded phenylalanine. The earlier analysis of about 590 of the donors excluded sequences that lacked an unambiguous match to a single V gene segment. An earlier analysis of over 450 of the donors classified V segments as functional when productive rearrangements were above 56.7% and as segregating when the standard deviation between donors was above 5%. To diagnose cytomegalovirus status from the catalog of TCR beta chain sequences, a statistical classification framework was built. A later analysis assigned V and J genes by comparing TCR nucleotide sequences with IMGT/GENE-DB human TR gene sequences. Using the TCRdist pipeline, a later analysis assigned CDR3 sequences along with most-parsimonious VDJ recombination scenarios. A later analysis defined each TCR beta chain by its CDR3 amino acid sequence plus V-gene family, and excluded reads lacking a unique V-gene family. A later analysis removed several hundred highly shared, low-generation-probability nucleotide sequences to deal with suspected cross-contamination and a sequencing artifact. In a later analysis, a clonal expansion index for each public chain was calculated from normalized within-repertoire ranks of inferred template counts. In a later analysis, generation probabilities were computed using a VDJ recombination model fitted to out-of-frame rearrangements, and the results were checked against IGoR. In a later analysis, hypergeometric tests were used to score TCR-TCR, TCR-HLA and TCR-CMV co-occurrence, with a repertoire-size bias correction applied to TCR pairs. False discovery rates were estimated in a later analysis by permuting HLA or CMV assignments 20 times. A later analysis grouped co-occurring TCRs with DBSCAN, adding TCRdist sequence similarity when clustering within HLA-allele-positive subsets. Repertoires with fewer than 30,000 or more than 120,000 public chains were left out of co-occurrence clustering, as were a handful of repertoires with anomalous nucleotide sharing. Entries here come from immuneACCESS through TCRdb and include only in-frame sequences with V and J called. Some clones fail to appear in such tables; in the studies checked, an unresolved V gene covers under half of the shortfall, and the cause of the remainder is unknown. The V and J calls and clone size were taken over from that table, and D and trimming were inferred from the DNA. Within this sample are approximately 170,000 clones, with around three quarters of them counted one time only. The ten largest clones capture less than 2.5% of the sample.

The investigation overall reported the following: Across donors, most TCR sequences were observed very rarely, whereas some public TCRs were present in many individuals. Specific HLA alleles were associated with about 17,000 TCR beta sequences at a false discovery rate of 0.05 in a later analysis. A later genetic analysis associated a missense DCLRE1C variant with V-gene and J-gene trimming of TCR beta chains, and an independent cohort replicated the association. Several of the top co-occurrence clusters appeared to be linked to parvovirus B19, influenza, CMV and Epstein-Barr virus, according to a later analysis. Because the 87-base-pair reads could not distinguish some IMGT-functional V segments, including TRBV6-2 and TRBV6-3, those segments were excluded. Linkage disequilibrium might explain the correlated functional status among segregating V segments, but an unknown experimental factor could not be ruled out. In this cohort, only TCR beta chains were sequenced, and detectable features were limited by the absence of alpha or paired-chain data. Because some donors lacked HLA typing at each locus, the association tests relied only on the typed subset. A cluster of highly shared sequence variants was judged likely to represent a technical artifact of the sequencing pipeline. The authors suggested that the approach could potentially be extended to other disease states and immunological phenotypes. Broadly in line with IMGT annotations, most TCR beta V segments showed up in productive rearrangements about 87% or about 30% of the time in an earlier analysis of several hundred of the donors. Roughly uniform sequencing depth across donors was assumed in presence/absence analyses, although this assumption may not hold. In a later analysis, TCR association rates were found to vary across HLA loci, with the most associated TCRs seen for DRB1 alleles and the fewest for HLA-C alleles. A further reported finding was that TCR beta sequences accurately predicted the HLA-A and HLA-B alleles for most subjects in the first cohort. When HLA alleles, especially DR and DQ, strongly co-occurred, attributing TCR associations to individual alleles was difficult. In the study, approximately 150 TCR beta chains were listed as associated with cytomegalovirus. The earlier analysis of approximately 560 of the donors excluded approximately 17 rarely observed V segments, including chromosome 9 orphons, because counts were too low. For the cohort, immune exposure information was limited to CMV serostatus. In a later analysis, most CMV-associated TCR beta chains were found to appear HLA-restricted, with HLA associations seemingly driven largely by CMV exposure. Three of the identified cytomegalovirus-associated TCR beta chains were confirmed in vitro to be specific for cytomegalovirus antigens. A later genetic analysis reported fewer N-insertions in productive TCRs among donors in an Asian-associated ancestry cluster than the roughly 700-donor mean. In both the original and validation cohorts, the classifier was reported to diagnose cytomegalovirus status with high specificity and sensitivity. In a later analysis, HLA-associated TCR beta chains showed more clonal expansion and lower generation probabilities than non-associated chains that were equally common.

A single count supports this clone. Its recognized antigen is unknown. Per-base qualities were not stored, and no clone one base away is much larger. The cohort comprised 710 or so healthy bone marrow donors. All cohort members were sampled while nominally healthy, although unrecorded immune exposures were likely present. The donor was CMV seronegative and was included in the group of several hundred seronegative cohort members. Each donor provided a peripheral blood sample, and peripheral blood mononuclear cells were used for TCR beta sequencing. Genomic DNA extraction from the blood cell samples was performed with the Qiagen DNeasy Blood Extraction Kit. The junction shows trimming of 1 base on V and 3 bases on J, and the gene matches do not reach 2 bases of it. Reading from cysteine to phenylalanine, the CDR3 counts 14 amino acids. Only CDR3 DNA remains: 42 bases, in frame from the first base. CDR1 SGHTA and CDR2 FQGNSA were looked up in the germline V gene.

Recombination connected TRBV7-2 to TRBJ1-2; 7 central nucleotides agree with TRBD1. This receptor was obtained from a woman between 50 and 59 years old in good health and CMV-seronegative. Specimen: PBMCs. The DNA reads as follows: TGTGCCAGCAGCTTAGTTCAGGGGGACTATGGCTACACCTTC. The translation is CASSLVQGDYGYTF.